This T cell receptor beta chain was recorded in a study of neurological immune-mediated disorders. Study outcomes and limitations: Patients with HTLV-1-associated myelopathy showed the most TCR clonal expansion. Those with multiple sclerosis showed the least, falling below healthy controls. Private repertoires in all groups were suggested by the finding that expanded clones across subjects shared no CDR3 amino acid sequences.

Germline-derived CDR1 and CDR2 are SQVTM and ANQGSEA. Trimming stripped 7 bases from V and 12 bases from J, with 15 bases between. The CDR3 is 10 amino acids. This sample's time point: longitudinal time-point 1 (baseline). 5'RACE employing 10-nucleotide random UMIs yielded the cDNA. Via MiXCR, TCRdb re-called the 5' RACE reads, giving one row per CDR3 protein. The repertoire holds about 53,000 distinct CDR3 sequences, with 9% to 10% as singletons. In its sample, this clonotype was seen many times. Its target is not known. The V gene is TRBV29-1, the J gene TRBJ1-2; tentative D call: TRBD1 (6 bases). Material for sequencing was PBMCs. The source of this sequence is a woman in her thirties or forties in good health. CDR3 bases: TGCAGCGCTGAGGTGGGGGCACACACCTTC. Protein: CSAEVGAHTF.